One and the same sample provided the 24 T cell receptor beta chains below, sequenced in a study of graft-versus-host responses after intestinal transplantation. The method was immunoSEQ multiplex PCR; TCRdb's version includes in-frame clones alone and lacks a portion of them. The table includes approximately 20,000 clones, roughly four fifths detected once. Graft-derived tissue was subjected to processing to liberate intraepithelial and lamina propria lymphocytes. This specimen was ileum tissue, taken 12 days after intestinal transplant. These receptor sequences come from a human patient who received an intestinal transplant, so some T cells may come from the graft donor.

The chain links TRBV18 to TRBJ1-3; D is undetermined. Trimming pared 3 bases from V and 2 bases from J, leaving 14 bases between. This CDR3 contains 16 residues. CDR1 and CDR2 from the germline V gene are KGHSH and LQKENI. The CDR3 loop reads CASSPLHRGTGNTIYF. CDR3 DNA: TGTGCCAGCTCACCTCTCCATCGCGGGACTGGAAACACCATATATTTT.

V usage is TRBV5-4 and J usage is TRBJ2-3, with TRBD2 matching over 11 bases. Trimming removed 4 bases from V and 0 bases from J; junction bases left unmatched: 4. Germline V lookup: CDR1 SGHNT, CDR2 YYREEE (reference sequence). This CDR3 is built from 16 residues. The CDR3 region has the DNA TGTGCCAGCAGCCGGAGACTAGCGGGGAGCACAGATACGCAGTATTTT. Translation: CASSRRLAGSTDTQYF.

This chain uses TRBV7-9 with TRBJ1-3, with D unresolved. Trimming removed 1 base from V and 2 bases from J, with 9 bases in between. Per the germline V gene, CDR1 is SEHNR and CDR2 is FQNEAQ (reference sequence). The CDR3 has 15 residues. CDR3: CASSLVGLAGNTIYF. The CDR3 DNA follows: TGTGCCAGCAGCTTAGTCGGGTTAGCTGGAAACACCATATATTTT.

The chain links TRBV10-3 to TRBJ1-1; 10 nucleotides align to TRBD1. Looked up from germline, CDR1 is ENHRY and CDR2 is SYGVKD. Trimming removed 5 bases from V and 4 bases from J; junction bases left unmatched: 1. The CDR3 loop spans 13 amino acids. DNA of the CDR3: TGTGCCATCAGTAGACAGGGGGCCACTGAAGCTTTCTTT. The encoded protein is CAISRQGATEAFF.

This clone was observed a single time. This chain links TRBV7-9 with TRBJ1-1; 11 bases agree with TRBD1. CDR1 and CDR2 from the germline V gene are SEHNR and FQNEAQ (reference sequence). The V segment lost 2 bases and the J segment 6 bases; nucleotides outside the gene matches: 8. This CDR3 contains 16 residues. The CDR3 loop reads CASSLFHGTGGAEAFF. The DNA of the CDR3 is TGTGCCAGCAGCTTATTTCATGGGACAGGGGGTGCTGAAGCTTTCTTT.

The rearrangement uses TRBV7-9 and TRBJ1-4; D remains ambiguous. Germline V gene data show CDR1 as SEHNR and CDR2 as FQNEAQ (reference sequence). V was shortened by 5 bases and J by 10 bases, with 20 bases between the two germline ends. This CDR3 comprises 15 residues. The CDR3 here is CASSATPSLGRKLFF. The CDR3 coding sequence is TGTGCCAGCAGCGCCACACCCTCACTAGGGAGAAAACTGTTTTTT.

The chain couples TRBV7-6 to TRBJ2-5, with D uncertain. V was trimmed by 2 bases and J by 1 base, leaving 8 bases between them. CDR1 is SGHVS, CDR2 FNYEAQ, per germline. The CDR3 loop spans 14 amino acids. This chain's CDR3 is CASSLSTAQETQYF. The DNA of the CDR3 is TGTGCCAGCAGCTTATCTACAGCCCAAGAGACCCAGTACTTC. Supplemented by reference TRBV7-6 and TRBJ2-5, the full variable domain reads GAGVSQSPRYKVTKRGQDVALRCDPISGHVSLYWYRQALGQGPEFLTYFNYEAQQDKSGLPNDRFSAERPEGSISTLTIQRTEQRDSAMYRCASSLSTAQETQYFGPGTRLLVL.

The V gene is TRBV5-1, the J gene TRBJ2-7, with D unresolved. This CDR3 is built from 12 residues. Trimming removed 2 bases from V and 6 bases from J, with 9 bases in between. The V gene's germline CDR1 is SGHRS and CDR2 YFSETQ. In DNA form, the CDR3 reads TGCGCCAGCAGCTTTATAGGCGGCGAGCAGTACTTC. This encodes CASSFIGGEQYF.

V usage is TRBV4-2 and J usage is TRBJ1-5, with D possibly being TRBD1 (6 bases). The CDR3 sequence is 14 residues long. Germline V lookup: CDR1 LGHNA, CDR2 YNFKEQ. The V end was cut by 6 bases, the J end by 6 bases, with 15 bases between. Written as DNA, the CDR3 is TGTGCCAGCAGTCAGGGGTGGAACGGTCAGCCCCAGCATTTT. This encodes CASSQGWNGQPQHF.

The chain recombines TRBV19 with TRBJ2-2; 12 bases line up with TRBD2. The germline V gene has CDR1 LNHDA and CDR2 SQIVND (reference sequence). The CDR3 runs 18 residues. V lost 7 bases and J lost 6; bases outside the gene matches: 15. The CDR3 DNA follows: TGTGCCAGTACCCACCTAGCGGGGGGGGCCGAGCGGCCCGGGGAGCTGTTTTTT. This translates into CASTHLAGGAERPGELFF.

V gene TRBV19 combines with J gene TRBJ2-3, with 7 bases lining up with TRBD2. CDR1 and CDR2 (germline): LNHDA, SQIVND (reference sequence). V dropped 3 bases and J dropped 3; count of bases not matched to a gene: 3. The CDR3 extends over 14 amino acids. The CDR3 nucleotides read TGTGCCAGTAGTATGGGGGGGGGAACAGATACGCAGTATTTT. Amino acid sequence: CASSMGGGTDTQYF.

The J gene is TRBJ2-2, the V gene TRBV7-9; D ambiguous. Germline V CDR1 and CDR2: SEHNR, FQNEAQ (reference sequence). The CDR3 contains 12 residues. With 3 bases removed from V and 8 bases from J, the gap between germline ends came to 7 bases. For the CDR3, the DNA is TGTGCCAGCAGCTTTTCGTCTGGGGAGCTGTTTTTT. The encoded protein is CASSFSSGELFF.

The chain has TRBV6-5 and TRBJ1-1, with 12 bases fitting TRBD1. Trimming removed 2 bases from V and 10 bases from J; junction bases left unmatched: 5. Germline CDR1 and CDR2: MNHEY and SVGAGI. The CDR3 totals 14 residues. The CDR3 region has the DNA TGTGCCAGCAGTTACGCGGGACAGGGGGCCTCAGCTTTCTTT. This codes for CASSYAGQGASAFF.

The DNA of the CDR3 is TGTGCCAGCAGTTACTCGAGGACAGCGAGCACTGAAGCTTTCTTT. Its translation: CASSYSRTASTEAFF. The chain couples TRBV6-5 to TRBJ1-1; the D gene is possibly TRBD1 (6 bases). CDR3 size: 15 residues. From germline, CDR1 is MNHEY and CDR2 SVGAGI. V lost 0 bases, J lost 4 bases, and 12 bases lay in between.

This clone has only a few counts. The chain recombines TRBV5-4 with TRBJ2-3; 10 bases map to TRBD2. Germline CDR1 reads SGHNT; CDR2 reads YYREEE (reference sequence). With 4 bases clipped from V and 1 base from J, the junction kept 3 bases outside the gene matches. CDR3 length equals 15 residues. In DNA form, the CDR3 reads TGTGCCAGCAGCCCCGGGACTAGCGGCACAGATACGCAGTATTTT. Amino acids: CASSPGTSGTDTQYF.

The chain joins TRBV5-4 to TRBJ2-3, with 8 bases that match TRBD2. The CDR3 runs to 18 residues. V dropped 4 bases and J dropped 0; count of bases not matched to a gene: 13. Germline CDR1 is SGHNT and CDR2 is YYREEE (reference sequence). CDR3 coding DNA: TGTGCCAGCAGCCCATCTGTGCTTAGCGGGGCTAGCACAGATACGCAGTATTTT. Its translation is CASSPSVLSGASTDTQYF.

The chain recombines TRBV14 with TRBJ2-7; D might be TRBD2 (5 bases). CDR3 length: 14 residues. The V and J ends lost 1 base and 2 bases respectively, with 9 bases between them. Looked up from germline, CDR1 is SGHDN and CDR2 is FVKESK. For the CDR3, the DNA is TGTGCCAGCAGCCAAGCTCCGGGGACCTACGAGCAGTACTTC. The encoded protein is CASSQAPGTYEQYF.

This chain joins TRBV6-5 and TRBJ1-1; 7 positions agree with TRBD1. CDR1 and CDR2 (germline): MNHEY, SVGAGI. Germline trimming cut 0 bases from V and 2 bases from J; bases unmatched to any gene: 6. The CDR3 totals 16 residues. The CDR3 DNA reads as TGTGCCAGCAGTTACTCGTTCGGGACAGCAAACACTGAAGCTTTCTTT. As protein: CASSYSFGTANTEAFF.

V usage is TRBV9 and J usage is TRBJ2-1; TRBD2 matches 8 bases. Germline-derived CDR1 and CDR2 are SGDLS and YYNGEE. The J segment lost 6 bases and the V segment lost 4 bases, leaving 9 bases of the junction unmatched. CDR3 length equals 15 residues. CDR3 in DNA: TGTGCCAGCAGCAAAAGCGGGAGTGGGGGCAATGAGCAGTTCTTC. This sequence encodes CASSKSGSGGNEQFF.

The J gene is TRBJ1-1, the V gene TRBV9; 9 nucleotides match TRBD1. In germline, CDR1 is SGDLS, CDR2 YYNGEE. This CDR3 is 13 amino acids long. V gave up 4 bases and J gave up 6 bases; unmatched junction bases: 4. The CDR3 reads CASSPRQGAEAFF. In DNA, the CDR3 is TGTGCCAGCAGCCCCCGACAGGGGGCTGAAGCTTTCTTT.

CDR3 residues: CASSLSRTGELFF. In DNA form, the CDR3 reads TGTGCCAGCAGTTTATCCAGGACAGGGGAGCTGTTTTTT. This chain links TRBV27 with TRBJ2-2; D perhaps matches TRBD1 (5 bases). V lost 0 bases, J lost 8 bases, and 7 bases lay in between. Germline loops: CDR1 MNHEY, CDR2 SMNVEV (reference sequence). The CDR3 runs 13 residues.

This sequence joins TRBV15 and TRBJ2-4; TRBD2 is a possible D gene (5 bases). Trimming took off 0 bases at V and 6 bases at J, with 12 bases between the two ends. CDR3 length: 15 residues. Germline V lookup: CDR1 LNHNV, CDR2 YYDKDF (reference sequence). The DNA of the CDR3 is TGTGCCACCAGCAGAGATCGAGGGATGGGAAACATTCAGTACTTC. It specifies CATSRDRGMGNIQYF.

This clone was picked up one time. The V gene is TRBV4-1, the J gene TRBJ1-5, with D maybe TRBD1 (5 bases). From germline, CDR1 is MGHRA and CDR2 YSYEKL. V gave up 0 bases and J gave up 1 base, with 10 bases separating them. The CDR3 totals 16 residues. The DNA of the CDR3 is TGCGCCAGCAGCCAAGAGGCCCCAGGGAGCAATCAGCCCCAGCATTTT. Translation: CASSQEAPGSNQPQHF.

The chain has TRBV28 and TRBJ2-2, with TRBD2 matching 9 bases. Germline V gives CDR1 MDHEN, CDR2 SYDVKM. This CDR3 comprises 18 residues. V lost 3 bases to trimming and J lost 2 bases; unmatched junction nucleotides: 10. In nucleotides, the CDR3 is TGTGCCAGCAGTTTCAAGGCTAGCGGGGATTTCAACACCGGGGAGCTGTTTTTT. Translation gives CASSFKASGDFNTGELFF.